The 30 T cell receptor beta chains reported below all come from one sample, sequenced in a study of HIV-infected patients and healthy controls. All unsorted peripheral T cells were captured because whole blood was used without fractionation. cDNA was made from around 0.45 ug RNA using alpha and beta constant primers. Alpha and beta chain libraries were made separately by chain-specific third strand synthesis with multiplexing indices. TCRdb processed the 5' RACE reads anew with MiXCR; each CDR3 protein has one entry. In the table there are about 7,000 distinct CDR3 sequences, roughly 10% of which are singletons. Sample: blood, taken before antiretroviral therapy. These receptors were collected from an adult with HIV infection.

This clonotype is classed as medium-sized (0.01 to 0.1%). Here the CDR3 reads CASSLLAAPADTQYF. In DNA form, the CDR3 reads TGTGCCAGCAGCTTACTGGCGGCTCCTGCAGATACGCAGTATTTT. This chain uses TRBV7-2 with TRBJ2-3; D not resolved. V was cut by 2 bases and J by 4 bases, with 13 bases left in between. From germline, CDR1 is SGHTA and CDR2 FQGNSA. The CDR3 runs to 15 residues.

This clonotype is termed medium-sized. The chain links TRBV7-9 to TRBJ2-1; 13 nucleotides agree with TRBD2. The CDR3 spans 17 residues. Germline CDR1 reads SEHNR; CDR2 reads FQNEAQ (reference sequence). V dropped 4 bases and J dropped 5; count of bases not matched to a gene: 8. CDR3 bases: TGTGCCAGCAGCTCCTTGACTAGCGGGAGGTCCAACAATGAGCAGTTCTTC. Its protein product is CASSSLTSGRSNNEQFF. Looking up the rest from reference TRBV7-9 and TRBJ2-1 gives the full variable domain: DTGVSQNPRHKITKRGQNVTFRCDPISEHNRLYWYRQTLGQGPEFLTYFQNEAQLEKSRLLSDRFSAERPKGSFSTLEIQRTEQGDSAMYLCASSSLTSGRSNNEQFFGPGTRLTVL.

This clonotype qualifies as medium-sized. The CDR3 spells CSVEGSEETQYF. DNA of the CDR3: TGCAGCGTTGAAGGGTCGGAAGAGACCCAGTACTTC. The chain has TRBV29-1 and TRBJ2-5, with D unclear. CDR1 is SQVTM, CDR2 ANQGSEA, per germline. With 1 base removed from V and 3 bases from J, the gap between germline ends came to 6 bases. The CDR3 is 12 residues long.

Ten or more counts support this clonotype. V usage is TRBV7-9 and J usage is TRBJ2-3; D unclear. The CDR3 consists of 12 residues. V lost 5 bases and J 2 bases, leaving 5 bases between the germline ends. In germline, CDR1 is SEHNR, CDR2 FQNEAQ (reference sequence). CDR3: CASSPSTDTQYF. Here the CDR3 DNA reads TGTGCCAGCAGCCCATCCACAGATACGCAGTATTTT.

This clonotype was seen ten or more times. This chain joins TRBV19 and TRBJ2-1; D possibly matches TRBD1 or TRBD2 (5 bases each). Germline V CDR1 and CDR2: LNHDA, SQIVND (reference sequence). The CDR3 sequence is 16 residues long. Trimming left V 7 bases short and J 0 bases short, with 16 bases between. CDR3 sequence: CASTPTGRNSYNEQFF. In DNA form, the CDR3 reads TGTGCCAGTACGCCGACGGGGCGGAACTCCTACAATGAGCAGTTCTTC.

This clonotype was observed many times. The chain couples TRBV3-1 to TRBJ2-6, with 9 bases that match TRBD1. J gave up 2 bases and V 1 base, and 6 bases lay outside the gene matches. Germline CDR1 reads LGHDT; CDR2 reads YNNKEL (reference sequence). This CDR3 has 18 residues. This chain's CDR3 is CASSQAGTGSAGANVLTF. CDR3 sequence (DNA): TGTGCCAGCAGCCAAGCCGGGACAGGGAGCGCTGGGGCCAACGTCCTGACTTTC.

V and J are TRBV25-1 and TRBJ1-6; D unclear. Trimming stripped 4 bases from V and 5 bases from J, with 6 bases between. In germline, CDR1 is MGHDK, CDR2 SYGVNS. The CDR3 loop spans 13 amino acids. This CDR3 reads CASSATDNSPLHF. Here the CDR3 DNA reads TGTGCCAGCAGTGCAACGGATAATTCACCCCTCCACTTT.

This clonotype was found many times. V is TRBV28 and J is TRBJ2-1; 8 bases fit TRBD2. This CDR3 has 14 amino acids. The germline V gene encodes CDR1 MDHEN and CDR2 SYDVKM. Germline trimming cut 6 bases from V and 6 bases from J; bases unmatched to any gene: 7. The CDR3, as DNA: TGTGCCAGCAGCCCGGGACTAGAGGGCAATGAGCAGTTCTTC. Amino acids: CASSPGLEGNEQFF.

This clonotype is labeled medium-sized. The V and J genes are TRBV7-6 and TRBJ2-3; D remains ambiguous. Germline V gene lookup returns CDR1 SGHVS and CDR2 FNYEAQ. Trimming left V 2 bases short and J 4 bases short, with 4 bases between. CDR3 size: 12 residues. CDR3 sequence reads: CASSLNSDTQYF. The CDR3 DNA is TGTGCCAGCAGCTTAAACTCAGATACGCAGTATTTT.

This clonotype is classed as medium-sized. The V call is TRBV15, the J call TRBJ2-1, with TRBD1 identical over 9 bases. Losses at the gene ends were 8 bases for V and 4 bases for J; bases not matched to a gene: 6. The CDR3 is 14 residues long. Germline CDR1 is LNHNV and CDR2 is YYDKDF (reference sequence). The CDR3 loop reads CATLSGTGYNEQFF. The CDR3 DNA reads as TGTGCCACCCTCTCCGGGACAGGGTACAATGAGCAGTTCTTC.

Judged by abundance, this clonotype is medium-sized. The chain carries TRBV20-1 and TRBJ2-7; D is possibly TRBD1 (6 bases). Trimming removed 4 bases from V and 2 bases from J, with 15 bases in between. This CDR3 region has 14 residues. Per germline, CDR1 DFQATT and CDR2 SNEGSKA (reference sequence). CDR3 in amino acids: CSANLQGPTYEQYF. CDR3 DNA sequence: TGCAGTGCTAACCTACAGGGTCCCACCTACGAGCAGTACTTC.

By sample fraction, this clonotype is medium-sized. This sequence joins TRBV5-1 and TRBJ2-4, with a weak D call TRBD1 (6 bases). This CDR3 contains 14 residues. V was clipped by 2 bases and J by 4 bases, with 10 bases between them. The germline V gene encodes CDR1 SGHRS and CDR2 YFSETQ. CDR3 in amino acids: CASSFVGQKNIQYF. CDR3 coding DNA: TGCGCCAGCAGCTTTGTAGGACAGAAAAACATTCAGTACTTC.

This clonotype was observed many times. The V gene is TRBV7-3, the J gene TRBJ2-2; D not certain. Germline V lookup: CDR1 SGHTA, CDR2 FQGTGA. Trimming took off 6 bases at V and 4 bases at J, with 9 bases between the two ends. CDR3 size: 13 residues. In DNA form, the CDR3 reads TGTGCCAGCAGGGAGTCGAGCACCGGGGAGCTGTTTTTT. The encoded protein is CASRESSTGELFF.

This clonotype was counted ten times or more. The chain couples TRBV7-8 to TRBJ2-7, with 10 bases aligning to TRBD1. The V and J ends lost 5 bases and 0 bases, in that order; junction bases with no gene match: 7. CDR1 is SGHVS and CDR2 is FQNEAQ in the germline V gene. The CDR3 runs 16 residues. CDR3 nucleotides: TGTGCCAGCAGCGTAGGGGACAGGGGTAGCTCCTACGAGCAGTACTTC. This sequence encodes CASSVGDRGSSYEQYF.

This clonotype is medium-sized by share. The CDR3 protein is CASSRTLLSSYNEQFF. Written as DNA, the CDR3 is TGTGCCAGCAGCCGCACCCTCTTGAGCTCCTACAATGAGCAGTTCTTC. The J gene is TRBJ2-1, the V gene TRBV6-4; D gene uncertain. Germline CDR1 is MRHNA and CDR2 is SNTAGT. The CDR3 runs 16 residues. Trimming took off 6 bases at V and 0 bases at J, with 15 bases between the two ends.

This clonotype is medium-sized within its sample. The rearrangement uses TRBV5-1 and TRBJ1-1; D is uncertain. V lost 6 bases and J lost 1, with 13 bases in between. In germline, CDR1 is SGHRS, CDR2 YFSETQ. This CDR3 spans 14 amino acids. CDR3 region: CASKDSTANTEAFF. The DNA of the CDR3 is TGCGCCAGCAAGGATTCAACGGCGAACACTGAAGCTTTCTTT.

This clonotype was seen repeatedly, ten times or more. V is TRBV4-1 and J is TRBJ2-7, with TRBD2 identical over 7 bases. The germline gives CDR1 MGHRA, CDR2 YSYEKL. CDR3 length equals 16 residues. Losses at the gene ends were 0 bases for V and 6 bases for J; bases not matched to a gene: 11. The CDR3 nucleotides read TGCGCCAGCAGCCAAGAGGCCGGACTAGTATTGACCGAGCAGTACTTC. Protein sequence: CASSQEAGLVLTEQYF.

This clonotype has a count of ten or more. The chain links TRBV15 to TRBJ1-1; tentatively, D is TRBD1 (6 bases). Germline CDR1 LNHNV, CDR2 YYDKDF (reference sequence). The germline V and J ends were trimmed by 3 bases and 5 bases, with 10 bases remaining between them. The CDR3 runs 13 residues. Here the CDR3 reads CATSRQGRTEAFF. The DNA of the CDR3 is TGTGCCACCAGCAGGCAGGGGAGGACTGAAGCTTTCTTT.

This clonotype appeared a single time. V usage is TRBV3-1 and J usage is TRBJ2-2; D remains ambiguous. Per the germline V gene, CDR1 is LGHDT and CDR2 is YNNKEL (reference sequence). The V gene lost 5 bases and the J gene lost 6 bases, with 7 bases spanning the gap. The CDR3 spans 12 residues. For the CDR3, the DNA is TGTGCCAGCAGCTTCCAGCCCGGGGAGCTGTTTTTT. Translated, it gives CASSFQPGELFF.

The chain has TRBV5-1 and TRBJ1-1; D uncertain. Trimming cost V 7 bases and J 11 bases, with 12 bases left between them. Germline V gene data show CDR1 as SGHRS and CDR2 as YFSETQ. The CDR3 loop spans 10 amino acids. This CDR3 reads CASERAWAFF. CDR3 in DNA: TGCGCCAGCGAGAGGGCTTGGGCTTTCTTT.

By share of the sample, this clonotype is medium-sized. The chain has TRBV5-8 and TRBJ2-5; 10 bases fit TRBD2. CDR3 length: 17 residues. Trimming took 4 bases from V and 5 from J; bases not matched to a gene: 14. Germline lookup yields CDR1 SGHTS and CDR2 YDEGEE. The CDR3 DNA follows: TGTGCCAGCAGCCTTGGGACAGCGGGACTAGCGTTGGAGACCCAGTACTTC. It yields the protein CASSLGTAGLALETQYF.

This clonotype was counted ten times or more. As DNA, the CDR3 is TGTGCCAGTAGTACGGTTCGGGACAGTGGCTACACCTTC. Translating gives CASSTVRDSGYTF. The genes are TRBV19 and TRBJ1-2, with TRBD1 matching 7 bases. CDR3 size: 13 residues. Trimming removed 4 bases from V and 7 bases from J; junction bases left unmatched: 6. Germline V CDR1 and CDR2: LNHDA, SQIVND (reference sequence).

This clonotype is labeled medium-sized. The chain joins TRBV19 to TRBJ2-2; tentatively, D is TRBD1 (5 bases). The V end lost 7 bases, the J end lost 1 base, and 7 bases lay between the germline ends. Germline V CDR1 and CDR2: LNHDA, SQIVND (reference sequence). The CDR3 runs 13 residues. CDR3 DNA sequence: TGTGCCAGTATTACAGGGAACACCGGGGAGCTGTTTTTT. This gives the protein CASITGNTGELFF. Looking up the rest from reference TRBV19 and TRBJ2-2 gives the full variable domain: DGGITQSPKYLFRKEGQNVTLSCEQNLNHDAMYWYRQDPGQGLRLIYYSQIVNDFQKGDIAEGYSVSREKKESFPLTVTSAQKNPTAFYLCASITGNTGELFFGEGSRLTVL.

This clonotype turned up a few times. The rearrangement uses TRBV29-1 and TRBJ2-5; 8 bases map to TRBD2. Germline CDR1 reads SQVTM; CDR2 reads ANQGSEA. The junction had 7 bases not matched to a gene; V was cut back by 5 bases and J by 5 bases. The CDR3 has 13 amino acids. The CDR3 DNA is TGCAGCGTTCTCCCCAGGACTAGCGAGACCCAGTACTTC. It codes for CSVLPRTSETQYF. The complete variable domain, with remaining parts taken from reference TRBV29-1 and TRBJ2-5, reads SAVISQKPSRDICQRGTSLTIQCQVDSQVTMMFWYRQQPGQSLTLIATANQGSEATYESGFVIDKFPISRPNLTFSTLTVSNMSPEDSSIYLCSVLPRTSETQYFGPGTRLLVL.

This clonotype is categorized as large. This chain links TRBV10-3 with TRBJ2-2; a weak D match, TRBD2 (6 bases). The germline V gene has CDR1 ENHRY and CDR2 SYGVKD. The CDR3 is 17 amino acids. The V end lost 0 bases, the J end lost 0 bases, and 11 bases lay between the germline ends. The CDR3 spells CAISESGGLANTGELFF. As DNA, the CDR3 is TGTGCCATCAGTGAGTCTGGGGGACTCGCGAACACCGGGGAGCTGTTTTTT.

J is TRBJ2-3 and V is TRBV19, with TRBD2 matching 12 bases. The CDR3 runs to 15 residues. Looked up from germline, CDR1 is LNHDA and CDR2 is SQIVND (reference sequence). J lost 5 bases, V lost 7 bases, and 7 bases had no gene match. CDR3 region: CASTRTSGAGDTQYF. Here the CDR3 DNA reads TGTGCCAGTACCAGGACTAGCGGGGCTGGAGATACGCAGTATTTT.

By share, this clonotype counts as medium-sized. The chain uses TRBV10-2 and TRBJ2-7; 10 bases map to TRBD1. The J segment lost 7 bases and the V segment lost 0 bases, leaving 9 bases of the junction unmatched. Germline V gene sequence: CDR1 WSHSY, CDR2 SAAADI. This CDR3 spans 16 amino acids. The chain's CDR3 is CASSESGGQGSWEQYF. The CDR3 bases are TGCGCCAGCAGTGAGTCGGGGGGACAGGGGAGCTGGGAGCAGTACTTC.

This clonotype showed up many times. The chain links TRBV4-1 to TRBJ2-7; TRBD1 aligns across 8 bases. The CDR3 totals 17 residues. Trimming at V came to 0 bases and at J to 2 bases, leaving 9 bases not matched to a gene. Germline CDR1 MGHRA, CDR2 YSYEKL. The CDR3 is CASSQDTGMTGAYEQYF. The CDR3 nucleotides are TGCGCCAGCAGCCAAGATACGGGAATGACAGGGGCCTACGAGCAGTACTTC.

By sample fraction, this clonotype is medium-sized (0.01 to 0.1%). The chain couples TRBV6-5 to TRBJ2-7; D not certain. The CDR3 is 15 amino acids. Germline V CDR1 and CDR2: MNHEY, SVGAGI. With 0 bases removed from V and 2 bases from J, the gap between germline ends came to 11 bases. This CDR3 is CASSYSRPRTYEQYF. The CDR3 region has the DNA TGTGCCAGCAGTTACTCGAGACCGAGAACCTACGAGCAGTACTTC.

This clonotype is labeled as medium-sized. The V call is TRBV12-3 or TRBV12-4, the J call TRBJ1-2; tentatively, D is TRBD1 (5 bases). V lost 4 bases, J lost 6 bases, and 12 bases lay in between. The CDR3 length is 13 residues. DNA for the CDR3: TGTGCCAGCAGTTGGGGGACCGGAGATGGCTACACCTTC. This sequence encodes CASSWGTGDGYTF.